This T cell receptor beta chain was captured in a study of T cell repertoires in cytomegalovirus infection. Study-level background: Evidence of both CMV infection and a matching HLA type came from public TCR beta signatures. Study-wide results and limits: The ex vivo response was dominated by HLA-C-restricted CMV-specific TCR beta clonotypes. The study identified carriers of CMV plus the relevant HLA from cumulative public TCR beta family frequency.

Via MiXCR, TCRdb re-called the reads, giving one row per CDR3 protein. The data contain roughly 500,000 distinct CDR3 sequences, approximately 17% of them singletons. The table lists this clonotype with a few counts. Its target is unknown. The germline gives CDR1 KGHDR, CDR2 SFDVKD. CDR3 size: 17 residues. Trimming at V came to 2 bases and at J to 5 bases, leaving 5 bases not matched to a gene. V gene TRBV24-1 combines with J gene TRBJ2-5, with TRBD2 identical over 15 bases. This clonotype originated in a human donor in good health (CMV status not recorded). Some clones in this sample may be carry-over from other donors' samples. What was sequenced was CD8+ T cells from PBMCs. The CDR3 nucleotides are TGTGCCACCAGTGATTCGCCCGGACTAGCGGGGGGGGAGACCCAGTACTTC. Its protein is CATSDSPGLAGGETQYF.